These 28 T cell receptor beta chains share one sample of origin, sequenced in a study of T-cell reconstitution after alpha-beta-depleted transplantation in children. Library preparation (for TCRbeta) was performed with unique molecular identifiers. In TCRdb, the PCR reads were re-called with MiXCR into one record per CDR3 protein. The top ten hold around 21% of the sample, which has 98,000 or so distinct CDR3 sequences, 20% to 30% seen once. The input for sequencing was PBMCs, taken before TCRalphabeta/CD19-depleted stem cell transplant. Receptor source: a boy aged 2 to 10 with acute lymphoblastic leukemia, due to receive a stem cell transplant.

This clonotype was seen a few times. The V gene is TRBV5-5, the J gene TRBJ2-1, with a tentative D call TRBD2 (5 bases). This CDR3 contains 15 residues. Trimming left V 0 bases short and J 7 bases short, with 14 bases between. From germline, CDR1 is SGHKS and CDR2 YYEKEE (reference sequence). The CDR3 sequence is CASSLEAEVFNEQFF. The CDR3 coding sequence is TGTGCCAGCAGCTTGGAGGCGGAGGTTTTTAATGAGCAGTTCTTC.

This clonotype was counted between two and nine times. The J gene is TRBJ2-1, the V gene TRBV5-8; D could derive from TRBD1 or TRBD2 (5 bases each). This CDR3 has 15 residues. Germline lookup yields CDR1 SGHTS and CDR2 YDEGEE. V gave up 1 base and J gave up 4 bases, with 12 bases separating them. The CDR3 coding sequence is TGTGCCAGCAGCTTGTTCGGGGCTACGTACAATGAGCAGTTCTTC. Translation: CASSLFGATYNEQFF.

J is TRBJ2-1 and V is TRBV28; D is perhaps TRBD2 (5 bases). V was shortened by 3 bases and J by 9 bases, with 18 bases between the two germline ends. The CDR3 consists of 15 residues. The germline V gene encodes CDR1 MDHEN and CDR2 SYDVKM. The CDR3 protein is CASSLRGMVTVEQFF. The CDR3 DNA sequence: TGTGCCAGCAGTTTGCGAGGGATGGTTACGGTTGAGCAGTTCTTC.

This clonotype turned up a few times. The chain combines TRBV4-1 with TRBJ2-1; TRBD2 aligns across 7 bases. The V segment lost 0 bases and the J segment 4 bases; nucleotides outside the gene matches: 6. This CDR3 is 16 amino acids long. Germline V lookup: CDR1 MGHRA, CDR2 YSYEKL. The CDR3 sequence is CASSQDSASGYNEQFF. CDR3 bases: TGCGCCAGCAGCCAAGATTCGGCTAGCGGATACAATGAGCAGTTCTTC.

The rearrangement joins TRBV4-2 to TRBJ2-4; TRBD2 matches at 7 bases. The CDR3 has 18 amino acids. Unmatched junction bases numbered 14, after V lost 0 bases and J lost 6 bases. Germline CDR1 LGHNA, CDR2 YNFKEQ. The CDR3 region is CASSQEGASGGVGNIQYF. The CDR3 nucleotides are TGTGCCAGCAGCCAAGAAGGTGCTAGCGGAGGGGTGGGAAACATTCAGTACTTC.

The V call is TRBV7-2, the J call TRBJ2-7; D perhaps matches TRBD2 (5 bases). The CDR3 runs to 13 residues. Per the germline V gene, CDR1 is SGHTA and CDR2 is FQGNSA. V was trimmed by 1 base and J by 5 bases, leaving 9 bases between them. The CDR3 region is CASSLGQTNEQYF. The CDR3 DNA is TGTGCCAGCAGCTTAGGCCAGACTAACGAGCAGTACTTC.

V and J are TRBV19 and TRBJ2-7; 12 bases align to TRBD2. The CDR3 loop spans 15 amino acids. V shed 4 bases and J 4 bases; nucleotides not matched to a gene: 5. CDR1 is LNHDA and CDR2 is SQIVND in the germline V gene (reference sequence). DNA for the CDR3: TGTGCCAGTAGTACCCGGACTAGCGGGAAGTACGAGCAGTACTTC. This encodes CASSTRTSGKYEQYF.

This clonotype was seen repeatedly, ten times or more. The CDR3 DNA follows: TGCGCCAGCAGCCAAGAGTGGGACAGCGGACACACTGAAGCTTTCTTT. Translation gives CASSQEWDSGHTEAFF. This rearrangement joins TRBV4-3 to TRBJ1-1, with 7 bases lining up with TRBD1. Germline CDR1 reads LGHNA; CDR2 reads YSLEER. Losses at the gene ends were 0 bases for V and 3 bases for J; bases not matched to a gene: 7. The CDR3 consists of 16 residues.

This rearrangement joins TRBV28 to TRBJ1-5, with a tentative D call TRBD1 (5 bases). The CDR3 has 15 residues. Germline lookup yields CDR1 MDHEN and CDR2 SYDVKM. The germline V and J ends were trimmed by 5 bases and 1 base, with 12 bases remaining between them. CDR3 sequence reads: CASSGSRESNQPQHF. The DNA of the CDR3 is TGTGCCAGCAGTGGCAGCAGGGAGAGCAATCAGCCCCAGCATTTT.

The chain employs TRBV5-4 and TRBJ2-2; D gene unclear. Trimming pared 6 bases from V and 6 bases from J, leaving 15 bases between. The CDR3 spans 14 residues. From germline, CDR1 is SGHNT and CDR2 YYREEE (reference sequence). CDR3 sequence (DNA): TGTGCCAGCACCCGAGAGAGAGCATCCGGGGAGCTGTTTTTT. Protein: CASTRERASGELFF.

The genes are TRBV6-2 or TRBV6-3 and TRBJ2-1; D might be TRBD2 (6 bases). V lost 5 bases, J lost 4 bases, and 15 bases lay in between. Germline loops: CDR1 MNHEY, CDR2 SVGEGT. This CDR3 is built from 15 residues. The DNA for the CDR3 is TGTGCCAGCAGTCTTACTAGCCCGGTTTACAATGAGCAGTTCTTC. Translation: CASSLTSPVYNEQFF.

The chain combines TRBV12-3 or TRBV12-4 with TRBJ1-6; possible D gene TRBD1, 5 bases. The CDR3 spans 13 residues. The germline V and J ends were trimmed by 6 bases and 4 bases, with 7 bases remaining between them. The CDR3 region is CASRTGYNSPLHF. The DNA of the CDR3 is TGTGCCAGCAGAACAGGATATAATTCACCCCTCCACTTT.

The chain carries TRBV19 and TRBJ1-1; D may be TRBD1 (5 bases). Trimming cost V 1 base and J 6 bases, with 6 bases left between them. The CDR3 spans 12 residues. The germline V gene has CDR1 LNHDA and CDR2 SQIVND (reference sequence). The CDR3 region has the DNA TGTGCCAGTAGTATAGGAGGGGCTGAAGCTTTCTTT. Its protein product is CASSIGGAEAFF.

This rearrangement joins TRBV27 to TRBJ2-7, with 7 bases that match TRBD2. The CDR3 has 15 amino acids. Trimming at V came to 4 bases and at J to 3 bases, leaving 9 bases not matched to a gene. The germline V gene has CDR1 MNHEY and CDR2 SMNVEV (reference sequence). CDR3 protein: CASSYEAGTDYEQYF. The CDR3 DNA follows: TGTGCCAGCAGTTACGAAGCGGGGACGGACTACGAGCAGTACTTC.

The chain couples TRBV5-5 to TRBJ2-3; TRBD1 or TRBD2 may be the D gene (5 bases each). The V end was cut by 0 bases, the J end by 3 bases, with 11 bases between. This CDR3 spans 15 amino acids. Germline V gene lookup returns CDR1 SGHKS and CDR2 YYEKEE (reference sequence). CDR3 DNA: TGTGCCAGCAGCTTGGGAGGGGCCGCGACAGATACGCAGTATTTT. Protein product: CASSLGGAATDTQYF.

This clonotype came up many times. DNA of the CDR3: TGCAGTGCTAGGGACTTGGGGCGACCCAACACCGGGGAGCTGTTTTTT. It translates to CSARDLGRPNTGELFF. V is TRBV20-1 and J is TRBJ2-2; D may be TRBD1 or TRBD2 (5 bases each). The CDR3 loop spans 16 amino acids. In germline, CDR1 is DFQATT, CDR2 SNEGSKA (reference sequence). V gave up 3 bases and J gave up 2 bases, with 16 bases separating them.

V is TRBV28 and J is TRBJ2-3; a weak D match, TRBD2 (5 bases). This CDR3 is 17 amino acids long. Deletions cut 5 bases from V and 2 bases from J, with 20 bases between. Per the germline V gene, CDR1 is MDHEN and CDR2 is SYDVKM. The CDR3 DNA is TGTGCCAGCAGTCTCTACCACAGTTCGGGGTTCACAGATACGCAGTATTTT. Translating it yields CASSLYHSSGFTDTQYF.

This clonotype has just a few counts. This rearrangement joins TRBV5-1 to TRBJ2-6; tentatively, D is TRBD1 (6 bases). CDR3 length equals 16 residues. Trimming left V 0 bases short and J 0 bases short, with 7 bases between. CDR1 and CDR2 (germline): SGHRS, YFSETQ. CDR3 in amino acids: CASSLGDNSGANVLTF. The CDR3 DNA sequence: TGCGCCAGCAGCTTGGGGGACAACTCTGGGGCCAACGTCCTGACTTTC. The full variable domain, completed using reference TRBV5-1 and TRBJ2-6, is KAGVTQTPRYLIKTRGQQVTLSCSPISGHRSVSWYQQTPGQGLQFLFEYFSETQRNKGNFPGRFSGRQFSNSRSEMNVSTLELGDSALYLCASSLGDNSGANVLTFGAGSRLTVL.

V is TRBV5-8 and J is TRBJ2-3; 10 nucleotides line up with TRBD1. CDR1 SGHTS and CDR2 YDEGEE come from the germline V gene. This CDR3 spans 16 amino acids. Unmatched junction bases numbered 5, after V lost 3 bases and J lost 1 base. This CDR3 is CASSWGQGSGTDTQYF. The CDR3 DNA follows: TGTGCCAGCAGCTGGGGACAGGGGTCGGGCACAGATACGCAGTATTTT. The whole variable domain, remainder taken from reference TRBV5-8 and TRBJ2-3, is EAGVTQSPTHLIKTRGQQATLRCSPISGHTSVYWYQQALGLGLQFLLWYDEGEERNRGNFPPRFSGRQFPNYSSELNVNALELEDSALYLCASSWGQGSGTDTQYFGPGTRLTVL.

The V and J genes are TRBV25-1 and TRBJ2-5, with D possibly being TRBD1 or TRBD2 (6 bases each). V dropped 3 bases and J dropped 3 bases, with 14 bases sitting between them. The CDR3 has 15 residues. Per germline, CDR1 MGHDK and CDR2 SYGVNS. CDR3: CASSEPRGREETQYF. In DNA, the CDR3 is TGTGCCAGCAGTGAGCCCCGGGGGCGAGAAGAGACCCAGTACTTC.

V and J are TRBV6-1 and TRBJ2-7; D possibly corresponds to TRBD2 (6 bases). V was trimmed by 2 bases and J by 3 bases, leaving 14 bases between them. This CDR3 has 15 residues. Germline V gene sequence: CDR1 MNHNS, CDR2 SASEGT. CDR3 in amino acids: CASSESDGLRYEQYF. In DNA, the CDR3 is TGTGCCAGCAGTGAATCTGACGGACTACGCTACGAGCAGTACTTC.

V gene TRBV3-1 combines with J gene TRBJ2-1; possibly TRBD2 for D (5 bases). Germline CDR1 is LGHDT and CDR2 is YNNKEL (reference sequence). With 1 base removed from V and 0 bases from J, the gap between germline ends came to 10 bases. This CDR3 spans 16 amino acids. In DNA, the CDR3 is TGTGCCAGCAGCCAAGGTGGTAGCGTCTCCTACAATGAGCAGTTCTTC. Protein sequence: CASSQGGSVSYNEQFF.

Turning to this clonotype: This may stem from a read error, because a much larger clone lies one nucleotide away. V usage is TRBV5-5 and J usage is TRBJ2-1; D possibly corresponds to TRBD2 (6 bases). V lost 0 bases to trimming and J lost 10 bases, with 14 bases between them. The CDR3 covers 14 residues. CDR1 SGHKS and CDR2 YYEKEE come from the germline V gene (reference sequence). The CDR3: CASSLEDYSHEQFF. The CDR3 coding sequence is TGTGCCAGCAGCTTGGAGGACTACTCACACGAGCAGTTCTTC.

The V call is TRBV28, the J call TRBJ2-1; tentatively, D is TRBD2 (7 bases). The germline V gene has CDR1 MDHEN and CDR2 SYDVKM. The CDR3 has 17 amino acids. The V end was cut by 5 bases, the J end by 0 bases, with 17 bases between. The CDR3 DNA reads as TGTGCCAGCAGTACGGGGGCTAGCGGAGTCTCCTACAATGAGCAGTTCTTC. Translation gives CASSTGASGVSYNEQFF.

This clonotype was found many times. An end of the junction does not agree with germline; a read error may underlie this. J is TRBJ1-5 and V is TRBV6-1; 7 positions match TRBD1. The CDR3 is 12 residues long. Germline-derived CDR1 and CDR2 are MNHNS and SASEGT. CDR3: CASGDRAQPQHF. The CDR3 DNA reads TGTGCCAGCGGTGACAGGGCTCAGCCCCAGCATTTT.

The V call is TRBV4-2, the J call TRBJ2-7; the match to TRBD2 covers 11 bases. Unmatched junction bases numbered 16, after V lost 0 bases and J lost 9 bases. Germline CDR1 is LGHNA and CDR2 is YNFKEQ. This CDR3 spans 18 amino acids. The CDR3 protein is CASSQDGTSGGAVRVQYF. The CDR3 DNA follows: TGTGCCAGCAGCCAAGATGGGACTAGCGGAGGGGCCGTCCGTGTGCAGTACTTC.

The rearrangement uses TRBV20-1 and TRBJ1-1; tentative D call: TRBD1 (5 bases). CDR3 length equals 14 residues. Germline V CDR1 and CDR2: DFQATT, SNEGSKA (reference sequence). Trimming took off 5 bases at V and 1 base at J, with 14 bases between the two ends. The CDR3 region is CSAGNRFSNTEAFF. CDR3 DNA: TGCAGTGCTGGAAACAGGTTCTCGAACACTGAAGCTTTCTTT.

The CDR3 nucleotides read TGCGCCAGCAGCGTAGACAGGGGTAACTATGGCTACACCTTC. This sequence encodes CASSVDRGNYGYTF. This rearrangement joins TRBV5-1 to TRBJ1-2, with TRBD1 matching over 8 bases. The J segment lost 1 base and the V segment lost 4 bases, leaving 3 bases of the junction unmatched. The V gene's germline CDR1 is SGHRS and CDR2 YFSETQ. The CDR3 loop spans 14 amino acids.